This T cell receptor (beta chain) was captured in a study of cytomegalovirus exposure and HLA in healthy donors. The CDR3 sequence is 17 residues long. From germline, CDR1 is SGHDN and CDR2 FVKESK. Trimming shortened V by 1 base and J by 0 bases, and 15 bases separated the two germline ends. Clones were read by immunoSEQ multiplex PCR, and TCRdb kept only the in-frame ones, dropping some. The repertoire holds more than 80,000 clones, approximately 96% seen once, with 1.3% in the top ten. The sequenced sample was PBMCs. The V and J genes are TRBV14 and TRBJ1-1; TRBD1 is a possible D gene (5 bases). This TCR came from a woman between 18 and 29 years old in good health and CMV-seronegative. CDR3 residues: CASSQGGWTRMNTEAFF. CDR3 nucleotides: TGTGCCAGCAGCCAAGGGGGTTGGACACGCATGAACACTGAAGCTTTCTTT.